This TCR beta chain was captured by sequencing in a study of Graves' ophthalmopathy and Graves' hyperthyroidism. RNA transcripts yielded amplified TCR beta CDR3 regions. HTBI primers primed a first-round RT-PCR, and a second-round multiplex PCR followed. TCRdb re-analysed the multiplex PCR reads in MiXCR, keeping a single row per CDR3 protein. The repertoire holds around 40,000 distinct CDR3 sequences, with about 51% as singletons. Germline V gene lookup returns CDR1 ENHRY and CDR2 SYGVKD. CDR3 length equals 13 residues. Trimming stripped 0 bases from V and 9 bases from J, with 6 bases between. Study-level findings and limits: Most clonotypes expanded in thyroid above 0.001 frequency were present in blood too.

In this cohort, patients with other autoimmune diseases, uncontrolled infections, pregnancy or lactation were excluded. With respect to this clonotype: The antigen remains undetermined.

The sequencing sample was made of peripheral blood. The sequence was obtained from an adult man with Graves' ophthalmopathy. The chain joins TRBV10-3 to TRBJ1-6, with D unclear. The CDR3 here is CAISESEASPLHF. The CDR3 nucleotides read TGTGCCATCAGTGAGTCGGAGGCTTCACCCCTCCACTTT.